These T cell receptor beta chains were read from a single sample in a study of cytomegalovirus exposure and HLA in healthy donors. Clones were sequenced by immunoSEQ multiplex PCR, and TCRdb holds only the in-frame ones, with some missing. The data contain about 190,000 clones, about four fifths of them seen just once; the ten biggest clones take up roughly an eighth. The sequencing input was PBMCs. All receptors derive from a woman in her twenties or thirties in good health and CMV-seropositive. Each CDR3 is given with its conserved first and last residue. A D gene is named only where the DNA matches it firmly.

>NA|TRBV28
CASSSIGGFGRGYEQYF
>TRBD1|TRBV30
CAWSLRQGATNEKLFF
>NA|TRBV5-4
CASSFREETQYF
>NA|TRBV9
CASSPYGGGDTDTQYF
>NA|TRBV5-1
CASSSTGLMNTEAFF
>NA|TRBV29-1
CSVSWDNSYNEQFF
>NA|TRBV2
CASSATGYYGYTF
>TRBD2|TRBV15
CATSGTSGLLLSTDTQYF
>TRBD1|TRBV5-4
CASSQRKTGGSWEQYF
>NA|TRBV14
CASSQDLRGTEAFF
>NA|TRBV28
CASSWASPSGANVLTF
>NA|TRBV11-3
CASSLRGGTEAFF
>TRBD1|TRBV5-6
CASSQDRVGYTF
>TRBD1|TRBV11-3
CASSYGTGNTEAFF
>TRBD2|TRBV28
CASSLFGRDEQFF
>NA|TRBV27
CASRLGPSGSTEAFF
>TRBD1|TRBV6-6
CASSSPPGQDYGYTF
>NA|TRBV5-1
CASSPEGYNSPLHF
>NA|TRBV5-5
CASSLGEDYGYTF
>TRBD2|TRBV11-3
CASSRLLAGVSEQYF
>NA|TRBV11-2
CASSLGPLGSEQYF
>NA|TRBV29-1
CSVGVTYYEQYF
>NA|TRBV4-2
CASSQDPEAVYGYTF
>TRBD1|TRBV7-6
CASSLGALDRVGAFF
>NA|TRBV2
CASSAGYSPLHF
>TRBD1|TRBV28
CASSFRDRVYYEQYF
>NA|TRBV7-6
CASRSRSSYNSPLHF
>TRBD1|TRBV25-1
CASKDRGIDSPLHF
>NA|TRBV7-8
CASRPSSTGFHEQYF
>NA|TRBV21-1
CASSKEPSGRWNTGELFF
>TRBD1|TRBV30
CAWLRQGAYNEQFF
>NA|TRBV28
CASHPGWSNQPQHF
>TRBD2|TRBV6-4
CASSELAGEGNEQFF
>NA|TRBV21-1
CASSPRTGGLNQPQHF
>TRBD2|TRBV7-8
CASSPQLSSGSHEQYF
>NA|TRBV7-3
CASSLVGRTDTQYF
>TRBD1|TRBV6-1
CASSEPGQGAGEQYF
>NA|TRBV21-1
CASSRGKHTDTQYF
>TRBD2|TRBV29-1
CSGRLAGAFAGELFF
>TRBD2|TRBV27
CASRTAGGLSTGELFF
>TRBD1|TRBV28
CASSWTQGAQGYTF
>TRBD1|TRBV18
CASSLGTGKVYGYTF
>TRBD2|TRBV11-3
CASSSRLAPAYEQYF
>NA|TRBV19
CASSPGVRVNQPQHF
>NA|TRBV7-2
CASRHTMEDLDNEQFF
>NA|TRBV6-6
CASSPGTYPTYEQYF
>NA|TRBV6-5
CASSYRSRDEQYF
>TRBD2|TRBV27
CASSEGGASRTGELFF
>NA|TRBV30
CAWSDLQGTEAFF
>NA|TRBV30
CAWSPSYRTSNEKLFF
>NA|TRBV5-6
CASSSTVHSNQPQHF
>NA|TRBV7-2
CASSLADVRDEQYF
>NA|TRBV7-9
CASSSGEANYGYTF
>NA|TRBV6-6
CASSYGISGANVLTF